This T cell receptor beta chain was observed in a study of T cell responses to AZD1222 COVID-19 vaccine. Study results and limitations: Breadth and depth of Spike-specific TCRs rose after two AZD1222 doses. Just five to seven AZD1222 recipients tested seropositive at baseline.

Regarding this clone: Its antigen remains unknown.

The method was immunoSEQ multiplex PCR; TCRdb's version includes in-frame clones alone and lacks a portion of them. The sample holds 80,000 to 100,000 clones; more than 80% are singletons and the top ten take 12%. This CDR3 has 14 residues. CDR1 is LGHNT, CDR2 FRNRAP, per germline. Trimming pared 1 base from V and 2 bases from J, leaving 6 bases between. This clonotype was sampled from an adult in good health. The V gene is TRBV12-5, the J gene TRBJ1-3, with D unclear. The starting material was peripheral blood, obtained on day 0 of AZD1222 vaccination. The CDR3 nucleotides are TGTGCTAGTGGTTTGGCAGGTACTGGAAACACCATATATTTT. As protein: CASGLAGTGNTIYF.